This TCR beta chain was documented in a study of blood T cell repertoires in COVID-19. Looking at the study overall: COVID-19 samples collected from the United States, Italy and Spain covered acute and convalescent phases. The analysed material was cDNA or gDNA that came from T cells, B-cell-depleted T cells, or PBMCs.

Per the original data handling: Counts of nucleated cells, estimated from reference gene primer amplification, were obtained. Assay used: immunoSEQ multiplex PCR; TCRdb lists only in-frame clones, some missing. The V and J calls and clone size are taken from that table; D and trimming were inferred from the DNA. This table holds 100,000 to 150,000 clones, roughly 79% found once. CDR3 size: 14 residues. Trimming left V 4 bases short and J 5 bases short, with 13 bases between. Looked up from germline, CDR1 is SGHRS and CDR2 is YFSETQ. This receptor was obtained from a man in his 70s with acute or convalescent COVID-19. The chain uses TRBV5-1 and TRBJ2-1, with a possible D match to TRBD1 (5 bases). The sample taken for sequencing was peripheral blood. The CDR3 is CASSITGPDNEQFF. In nucleotides, the CDR3 is TGCGCCAGCAGCATCACAGGCCCCGACAATGAGCAGTTCTTC.